This T cell receptor (beta chain) emerged from a study of control samples from healthy donors and cancer patients. CDR1 SNHLY and CDR2 FYNNEI come from the germline V gene. Trimming cost V 5 bases and J 11 bases, with 10 bases left between them. The CDR3 has 11 residues. Assay: immunoSEQ multiplex PCR; the TCRdb copy retains only in-frame clones and omits some. In the table there are about 89,000 clones, roughly 86% of which are singletons. What was sequenced was blood. The chain is built from TRBV2 and TRBJ2-1, with D maybe TRBD2 (5 bases). This sequence was found in a man under 40 in good health. The CDR3 loop is CASSSLAQQFF. DNA of the CDR3: TGTGCCAGCAGTTCCCTAGCTCAGCAGTTCTTC.